This T cell receptor beta chain came from a study of T cells expressing NK-cell markers. CDR3 length: 17 amino acids. Germline assignment: CDR1 MGHRA and CDR2 YSYEKL. Reprocessing the 5' RACE reads, TCRdb reports a single entry for every CDR3 protein and omits DNA. The ten top clones account for roughly 5.2%, within a sample of 300,000 to 450,000 distinct CDR3 sequences. This sequence was found in a man aged 18-75 years in good health. The sequencing sample was made of blood T cells: a sorted CD56 or NKG2C T cell subset, CD4+ or CD8+ T cells, or bulk PBMC T cells (not recorded which). The chain employs TRBV4-1 and TRBJ2-5; TCRdb outputs TRBD2, but without DNA this stays unchecked. CDR3 region: CASSQDGRTGDGETQYF.